This T cell receptor beta chain stems from a study of blood T cell repertoires in COVID-19. Between the trimmed V and J ends, which lost 5 bases and 8 bases, there was a span of 7 bases. Germline CDR1 reads SGHVS; CDR2 reads FQNEAQ. The CDR3 spans 12 residues. Everyone who took part was about 18 to 89 years old, and they came from about 25 US areas. Measured with immunoSEQ multiplex PCR; TCRdb has only the in-frame clones, and not every one. The repertoire includes around 250,000 clones, about 80% of them detected once, and over 12% sits in the top ten. The chain employs TRBV7-8 and TRBJ1-6; no reliable D call. The sequence came from a man aged 40-49 years who had recovered from COVID-19. Sequencing input: PBMCs or T cells enriched from blood (not recorded which). CDR3 in amino acids: CASSRPYSPLHF. For the CDR3, the DNA is TGTGCCAGCAGCCGACCCTATTCACCCCTCCACTTT.